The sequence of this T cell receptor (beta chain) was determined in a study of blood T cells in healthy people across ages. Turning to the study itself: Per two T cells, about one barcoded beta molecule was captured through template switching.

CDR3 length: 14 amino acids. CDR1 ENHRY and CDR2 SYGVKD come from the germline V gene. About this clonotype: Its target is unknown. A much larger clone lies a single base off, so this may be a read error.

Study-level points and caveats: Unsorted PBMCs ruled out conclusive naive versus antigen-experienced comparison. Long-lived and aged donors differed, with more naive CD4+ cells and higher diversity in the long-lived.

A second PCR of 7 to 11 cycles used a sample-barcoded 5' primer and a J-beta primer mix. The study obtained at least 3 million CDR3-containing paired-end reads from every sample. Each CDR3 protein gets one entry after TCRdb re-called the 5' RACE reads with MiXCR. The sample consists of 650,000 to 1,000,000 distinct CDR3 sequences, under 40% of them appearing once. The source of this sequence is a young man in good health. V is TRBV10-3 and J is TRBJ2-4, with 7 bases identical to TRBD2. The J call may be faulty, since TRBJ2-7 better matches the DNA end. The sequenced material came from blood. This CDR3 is CAIREGGAQYEQYF. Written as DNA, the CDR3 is TGTGCCATCAGGGAGGGAGGGGCCCAGTACGAGCAGTACTTC.